The sequence of this T cell receptor (beta chain) was determined in a study of Graves' ophthalmopathy and Graves' hyperthyroidism. Whole-study context: Before any treatment was given, at initial diagnosis, peripheral blood was collected. Study-wide findings and caveats: Ophthalmopathy was separated from stable hyperthyroidism by a 13-signature model with 87.88% sensitivity and roughly 81% specificity.

A duration under 3 months, NOSPECS ≥4, CAS ≥3 and moderate-to-severe activity characterized the donors with ophthalmopathy. Using RNA transcripts, the TCR beta CDR3 regions were amplified. RT-PCR in the first round used HTBI primers; a second-round multiplex PCR followed. Each CDR3 protein is one row after TCRdb ran MiXCR on the multiplex PCR reads. The table records roughly 480,000 distinct CDR3 sequences, about 15% of them present only once. Germline CDR1 SGHDT, CDR2 YYEEEE. V was shortened by 0 bases and J by 4 bases, with 13 bases between the two germline ends. This CDR3 region has 15 residues. Many counts were recorded for this clonotype. No antigen is known for it.

Sequencing was done on a sample of blood. V gene TRBV5-6 combines with J gene TRBJ1-2, with a tentative D call TRBD1 (6 bases). This sequence was found in a woman between 25 and 40 years old with Graves' ophthalmopathy. The CDR3 reads CASSLAAGAGYGYTF. In nucleotides, the CDR3 is TGTGCCAGCAGCTTGGCGGCGGGGGCTGGCTATGGCTACACCTTC.